These 6 T cell receptor beta chains originate from one sample sequenced in a study of blood T cell repertoires in COVID-19. TCRdb keeps only in-frame clones here, not all; method: immunoSEQ multiplex PCR. The top ten hold around 9.9% of the sample, which has 55,000 to 70,000 clones, 87% seen once. The sample taken for sequencing was peripheral blood. The receptor set was obtained from a young woman with acute or convalescent COVID-19.

J is TRBJ2-2 and V is TRBV5-1; TRBD2 might be the D (6 bases). The CDR3 sequence is 15 residues long. Germline V lookup: CDR1 SGHRS, CDR2 YFSETQ. V was shortened by 1 base and J by 3 bases, with 10 bases between the two germline ends. The CDR3 coding sequence is TGCGCCAGCAGCTTGACGGAGGGTCACACCGGGGAGCTGTTTTTT. It yields the protein CASSLTEGHTGELFF.

This clone was recorded only once. This chain joins TRBV7-9 and TRBJ2-3; the match to TRBD2 covers 9 bases. CDR1 is SEHNR, CDR2 FQNEAQ, per germline (reference sequence). Trimming removed 2 bases from V and 9 bases from J; junction bases left unmatched: 15. The CDR3 contains 17 residues. The DNA for the CDR3 is TGTGCCAGCAGCTTATCTCAGGGAGTAGCGGGAGAGAGCACGCAGTATTTT. Encoded protein: CASSLSQGVAGESTQYF.

The chain recombines TRBV11-2 with TRBJ2-3; 10 nucleotides align to TRBD1. Losses at the gene ends were 5 bases for V and 3 bases for J; bases not matched to a gene: 5. This CDR3 has 15 residues. Germline V CDR1 and CDR2: SGHAT, FQNNGV. CDR3 amino acids: CASSEDRGPTDTQYF. The CDR3 DNA reads as TGTGCCAGCAGCGAAGACAGGGGGCCGACAGATACGCAGTATTTT. The variable domain in full, completed from reference TRBV11-2 and TRBJ2-3, reads EAGVAQSPRYKIIEKRQSVAFWCNPISGHATLYWYQQILGQGPKLLIQFQNNGVVDDSQLPKDRFSAERLKGVDSTLKIQPAKLEDSAVYLCASSEDRGPTDTQYFGPGTRLTVL.

The chain links TRBV19 to TRBJ2-3; 10 bases fit TRBD1. After removal of 6 bases from V and 2 bases from J, the junction contained 5 bases not matched to a gene. This CDR3 comprises 15 residues. CDR1 and CDR2 (germline): LNHDA, SQIVND (reference sequence). For the CDR3, the DNA is TGTGCCAGTAGCTCGGGACAGGGGTTCACAGATACGCAGTATTTT. As protein: CASSSGQGFTDTQYF.

The chain uses TRBV10-3 and TRBJ1-6, with 10 bases lining up with TRBD1. Germline CDR1 and CDR2: ENHRY and SYGVKD. This CDR3 contains 19 residues. V lost 3 bases, J lost 6 bases, and 14 bases stayed unmatched. The CDR3 region is CAISDVSSRQGALNSPLHF. The CDR3 DNA is TGTGCCATCAGTGATGTCTCCTCTCGACAGGGGGCCCTTAATTCACCCCTCCACTTT.

The count of this clone is one. This sequence joins TRBV7-2 and TRBJ2-7; D not certain. The CDR3 runs 13 residues. Trimming stripped 4 bases from V and 2 bases from J, with 9 bases between. Germline CDR1 reads SGHTA; CDR2 reads FQGNSA. In DNA, the CDR3 is TGTGCCAGCAGCTCCCCTACGACCTACGAGCAGTACTTC. Protein product: CASSSPTTYEQYF.